This T cell receptor beta chain stems from a study of blood T cell repertoires in COVID-19. Study overall: Sample material is recorded as cDNA or gDNA derived from T cells, B-cell-depleted T cells, or PBMCs.

Germline V lookup: CDR1 LGHNA, CDR2 YSLEER. The CDR3 covers 13 residues. V was cut by 1 base and J by 4 bases, with 5 bases left in between. Produced via immunoSEQ multiplex PCR; TCRdb's table is partial and in-frame only. The sample includes some 160,000 clones, approximately 88% of them seen just once. The sequenced sample was PBMCs or T cells enriched from blood (not recorded which). The origin of this receptor is a woman between 50 and 59 years old who had recovered from COVID-19. The chain recombines TRBV4-3 with TRBJ1-5; D remains ambiguous. The CDR3: CASSQAPNQPQHF. DNA of the CDR3: TGCGCCAGCAGCCAAGCCCCGAATCAGCCCCAGCATTTT.